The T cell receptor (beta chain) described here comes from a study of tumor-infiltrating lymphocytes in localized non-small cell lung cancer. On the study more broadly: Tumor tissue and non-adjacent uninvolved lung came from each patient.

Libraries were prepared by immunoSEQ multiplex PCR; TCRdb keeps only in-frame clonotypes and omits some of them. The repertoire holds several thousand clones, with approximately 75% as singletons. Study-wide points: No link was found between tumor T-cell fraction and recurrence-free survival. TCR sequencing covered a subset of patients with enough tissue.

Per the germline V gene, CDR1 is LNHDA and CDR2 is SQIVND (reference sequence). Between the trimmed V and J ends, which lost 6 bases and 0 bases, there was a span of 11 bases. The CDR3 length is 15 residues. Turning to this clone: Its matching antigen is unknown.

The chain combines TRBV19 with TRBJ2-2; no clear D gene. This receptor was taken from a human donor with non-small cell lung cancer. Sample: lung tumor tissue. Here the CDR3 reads CASSRLTTNTGELFF. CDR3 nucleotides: TGTGCCAGTAGCCGACTTACCACGAACACCGGGGAGCTGTTTTTT.